What follows are 27 T cell receptor beta chains derived from one specimen sequenced in a study of regulatory T cells in long-lasting Graves disease. The authors built TCR beta libraries using iRepertoire HTBI primers and Arm-PCR of CDR3 regions. TCRdb passed the multiplex PCR reads through MiXCR, listing each CDR3 protein once. The sample has approximately 440,000 distinct CDR3 sequences; about 20% are singletons. Time point noted: persistent/refractory GD, antithyroid drugs over 5 years with positive TRAb. PBMC-extracted RNA yielded the TCR library. The sample in question was peripheral blood mononuclear cells (PBMCs), obtained when the disease was refractory, from a patient treated with antithyroid drugs. These TCRs come from a female donor with Graves disease.

The V gene is TRBV29-1, the J gene TRBJ2-5; D call uncertain. The ends were cut back, 5 bases at V and 7 bases at J, with 11 bases in the middle. This CDR3 has 11 amino acids. CDR1 and CDR2 (germline): SQVTM, ANQGSEA. The CDR3 coding sequence is TGCAGCGTTCAGTCGGGTGGGACCCAGTACTTC. Encoded protein: CSVQSGGTQYF.

This clonotype was detected ten times or more. The genes are TRBV27 and TRBJ1-1; 12 bases are shared with TRBD1. The CDR3 contains 15 residues. The V segment lost 2 bases and the J segment 7 bases; nucleotides outside the gene matches: 5. Germline V gene sequence: CDR1 MNHEY, CDR2 SMNVEV (reference sequence). Here the CDR3 DNA reads TGTGCCAGCAGTTTAGGGACAGGGGGCCGCCGTGAAGCTTTCTTT. It specifies CASSLGTGGRREAFF.

This chain links TRBV6-1 with TRBJ1-1, with 12 bases lining up with TRBD1. Looked up from germline, CDR1 is MNHNS and CDR2 is SASEGT. J gave up 5 bases and V 7 bases, and 11 bases lay outside the gene matches. The CDR3 contains 16 residues. The CDR3 DNA reads as TGTGCCAGCAAAGAACCGGGACAGGGGGCTTGGACTGAAGCTTTCTTT. Protein: CASKEPGQGAWTEAFF.

For the CDR3, the DNA is TGTGCCAGTAGTAGGGGGACTAGCGGGAGTCAAGAGACCCAGTACTTC. Its protein product is CASSRGTSGSQETQYF. The chain has TRBV19 and TRBJ2-5; 14 bases are shared with TRBD2. Germline CDR1 is LNHDA and CDR2 is SQIVND (reference sequence). The J segment lost 2 bases and the V segment lost 4 bases, leaving 3 bases of the junction unmatched. The CDR3 loop spans 16 amino acids.

At least ten counts were recorded for this clonotype. The chain is built from TRBV19 and TRBJ1-1; D ambiguous. Germline loops: CDR1 LNHDA, CDR2 SQIVND (reference sequence). The ends were cut back, 7 bases at V and 0 bases at J, with 12 bases in the middle. CDR3 length equals 14 residues. The CDR3 protein is CASISYRLNTEAFF. CDR3 nucleotide sequence: TGTGCCAGTATTAGTTACAGATTGAACACTGAAGCTTTCTTT.

This clonotype was seen more than once but under ten times. The genes are TRBV19 and TRBJ1-1; D is undetermined. The ends were cut back, 7 bases at V and 1 base at J, with 10 bases in the middle. The CDR3 consists of 13 residues. Germline V gives CDR1 LNHDA, CDR2 SQIVND (reference sequence). The CDR3 loop is CASNPSGNTEAFF. The CDR3 nucleotides read TGTGCCAGTAATCCATCGGGGAACACTGAAGCTTTCTTT.

This clonotype was detected many times. The V gene is TRBV5-1, the J gene TRBJ1-1; D is perhaps TRBD1 (6 bases). V lost 3 bases, J lost 0 bases, and 12 bases lay in between. This CDR3 is built from 15 residues. Germline CDR1 reads SGHRS; CDR2 reads YFSETQ. DNA of the CDR3: TGCGCCAGCAGCTCAGGACAGACTATGAACACTGAAGCTTTCTTT. Amino acids: CASSSGQTMNTEAFF. Full variable domain (remainder filled in from reference TRBV5-1 and TRBJ1-1): KAGVTQTPRYLIKTRGQQVTLSCSPISGHRSVSWYQQTPGQGLQFLFEYFSETQRNKGNFPGRFSGRQFSNSRSEMNVSTLELGDSALYLCASSSGQTMNTEAFFGQGTRLTVV.

The gene calls are TRBV15 and TRBJ2-7; 7 bases line up with TRBD1. Germline values: CDR1 LNHNV, CDR2 YYDKDF (reference sequence). Unmatched junction bases numbered 1, after V lost 2 bases and J lost 0 bases. This CDR3 region has 14 residues. For the CDR3, the DNA is TGTGCCACCAGCAGAAGACAGGGCTCCTACGAGCAGTACTTC. This translates into CATSRRQGSYEQYF.

The chain joins TRBV18 to TRBJ2-5; no clear D. The CDR3 totals 13 residues. The V gene lost 6 bases and the J gene lost 5 bases, with 13 bases spanning the gap. Germline lookup yields CDR1 KGHSH and CDR2 LQKENI. As DNA, the CDR3 is TGTGCCAGCTCGCCTAACGTCGGCGAGACCCAGTACTTC. This encodes CASSPNVGETQYF.

With respect to this clonotype: This CDR3 is missing its conserved last phenylalanine or tryptophan, likely due to a read error. V gene TRBV4-1 combines with J gene TRBJ2-7; 11 nucleotides align to TRBD2. The germline gives CDR1 MGHRA, CDR2 YSYEKL. With V trimmed by 2 bases and J by 2 bases, 5 bases remained unmatched. This CDR3 has 16 amino acids. This CDR3 reads CASSQTLAGEAYEQYL. The CDR3 coding sequence is TGCGCCAGCAGCCAAACACTAGCGGGAGAGGCCTACGAGCAGTACCTC.

This clonotype was detected ten times or more. This sequence joins TRBV29-1 and TRBJ1-1; D gene unclear. Germline CDR1 and CDR2: SQVTM and ANQGSEA. Between the trimmed V and J ends, which lost 0 bases and 3 bases, there was a span of 8 bases. The CDR3 has 13 amino acids. CDR3 DNA sequence: TGCAGCGTTGAAGAGGGGTGGGACACTGAAGCTTTCTTT. The encoded protein is CSVEEGWDTEAFF.

V is TRBV6-2 or TRBV6-3 and J is TRBJ2-5; D uncertain. The CDR3 sequence is 13 residues long. V shed 4 bases and J shed 2 bases, with 8 bases lying between them. In germline, CDR1 is MNHEY, CDR2 SVGEGT. CDR3 sequence (DNA): TGTGCCAGCAGTTCAAACACACAAGAGACCCAGTACTTC. Protein product: CASSSNTQETQYF.

This clonotype was seen many times. The chain joins TRBV2 to TRBJ1-1; D is possibly TRBD1 (5 bases). In germline, CDR1 is SNHLY, CDR2 FYNNEI. The CDR3 has 14 residues. V dropped 6 bases and J dropped 1 base, with 12 bases sitting between them. The CDR3 DNA is TGTGCCAGCAGCTCTTTTAGGGGGAACACTGAAGCTTTCTTT. Residues: CASSSFRGNTEAFF.

This rearrangement joins TRBV3-1 to TRBJ1-5, with D uncertain. Trimming left V 1 base short and J 4 bases short, with 8 bases between. The CDR3 has 14 residues. The V gene's germline CDR1 is LGHDT and CDR2 YNNKEL (reference sequence). CDR3 protein: CASSQAGQNQPQHF. The CDR3 bases are TGTGCCAGCAGCCAAGCCGGGCAAAATCAGCCCCAGCATTTT.

This clonotype was recorded a few times. The chain carries TRBV12-3 or TRBV12-4 and TRBJ1-5; D gene uncertain. There are 13 residues in the CDR3. Trimming took 7 bases from V and 4 from J, leaving 11 bases between them. CDR3 in amino acids: CASTPFGNQPQHF. In nucleotides, the CDR3 is TGTGCCAGCACCCCCTTCGGGAATCAGCCCCAGCATTTT.

This clonotype was counted only a few times. The rearrangement joins TRBV30 to TRBJ1-1, with D perhaps TRBD1 (6 bases). V lost 2 bases, J lost 2 bases, and 9 bases lay in between. Looked up from germline, CDR1 is GTSNPN and CDR2 is SVGIG (reference sequence). The CDR3 is 13 residues long. The CDR3 loop is CAWSQGQNTEAFF. The CDR3 nucleotides read TGTGCCTGGAGTCAGGGGCAAAACACTGAAGCTTTCTTT.

V usage is TRBV29-1 and J usage is TRBJ2-1; D is uncertain. Germline V CDR1 and CDR2: SQVTM, ANQGSEA. V gave up 6 bases and J gave up 4 bases, with 16 bases separating them. This CDR3 spans 14 amino acids. CDR3 DNA: TGCAGCGTGACCGGCCACGACTCATACAATGAGCAGTTCTTC. Protein: CSVTGHDSYNEQFF.

This clonotype was recorded many times. This rearrangement joins TRBV12-3 or TRBV12-4 to TRBJ1-2, with D possibly being TRBD1 (5 bases). Trimming removed 4 bases from V and 0 bases from J, with 9 bases in between. The CDR3 is 14 residues long. In DNA, the CDR3 is TGTGCCAGCAGTTACTCGGGGGCTAACTATGGCTACACCTTC. Protein sequence: CASSYSGANYGYTF.

This clonotype has a handful of counts. Since a much larger clone is just one base distant, this may be a read error. The CDR3 coding sequence is TGTGCCAGCGGCCGGGACAGGATGAACACTGAAGCTTTCTTT. Translating gives CASGRDRMNTEAFF. The rearrangement uses TRBV11-2 and TRBJ1-1, with 8 bases aligning to TRBD1. With 8 bases clipped from V and 0 bases from J, the junction kept 5 bases outside the gene matches. Germline assignment: CDR1 SGHAT and CDR2 FQNNGV. The CDR3 is 14 amino acids.

This clonotype showed up just a few times. This sequence joins TRBV13 and TRBJ2-7, with 12 bases identical to TRBD2. The CDR3 length is 13 residues. With V trimmed by 5 bases and J by 7 bases, 3 bases remained unmatched. Germline V gene sequence: CDR1 PRHDT, CDR2 FYEKMQ (reference sequence). CDR3 nucleotides: TGTGCCAGCAGCCCTGGGACTAGCGGGGAGCAGTACTTC. Its protein product is CASSPGTSGEQYF.

Comment on this clonotype: This may come from a read error, since a much larger clone is one base off. The J gene is TRBJ1-5, the V gene TRBV6-1, with D hard to call. The germline V gene has CDR1 MNHNS and CDR2 SASEGT. The CDR3 extends over 11 amino acids. The CDR3 DNA reads TGTGCCGGTGGGAGCAATCAGCCCCTGCATTTT. This gives the protein CAGGSNQPLHF.

The rearrangement uses TRBV6-1 and TRBJ1-1; possible D gene TRBD1, 5 bases. CDR3 length: 13 amino acids. Germline loops: CDR1 MNHNS, CDR2 SASEGT. Trimming took 6 bases from V and 1 from J, leaving 9 bases between them. CDR3 DNA: TGTGCCAGCAGACCGGACAAGAACACTGAAGCTTTCTTT. Protein: CASRPDKNTEAFF.

This clonotype was observed many times. The chain has TRBV28 and TRBJ1-1; a possible D gene is TRBD1 (5 bases). The CDR3 length is 15 residues. V was trimmed by 5 bases and J by 2 bases, leaving 15 bases between them. The germline CDR1 and CDR2 sequences are MDHEN and SYDVKM. CDR3 amino acids: CASSPQARPNTEAFF. In DNA form, the CDR3 reads TGTGCCAGCAGTCCACAGGCAAGACCAAACACTGAAGCTTTCTTT.

The CDR3 DNA sequence: TGCAGTGTTCCCCCGGACAGGGGGCCGACAGATACGCAGTATTTT. This sequence encodes CSVPPDRGPTDTQYF. The chain uses TRBV20-1 and TRBJ2-3; 11 bases agree with TRBD1. CDR1 is DFQATT and CDR2 is SNEGSKA in the germline V gene (reference sequence). The V and J ends lost 7 bases and 3 bases, in that order; junction bases with no gene match: 9. CDR3 size: 15 residues.

The rearrangement joins TRBV3-2 to TRBJ2-4; no DNA check was done on the table's D call, TRBD1. TRBV3-2 is a known pseudogene. CDR3 size: 14 residues. The CDR3 DNA reads TGTGCCAGCAGGCTGACAGGGGTCAAAAACATTCAGTACTTC. It translates to CASRLTGVKNIQYF.

V and J are TRBV18 and TRBJ1-1; no firm D call. Trimming took off 1 base at V and 0 bases at J, with 6 bases between the two ends. This CDR3 is 14 amino acids long. Germline CDR1 is KGHSH and CDR2 is LQKENI. The DNA of the CDR3 is TGTGCCAGCTCACCACGATCGATGAACACTGAAGCTTTCTTT. It translates to CASSPRSMNTEAFF.

This chain joins TRBV28 and TRBJ1-4; TRBD1 matches 10 bases. V shed 3 bases, J shed 8 bases, and the junction held 3 bases outside the gene matches. Germline assignment: CDR1 MDHEN and CDR2 SYDVKM. The CDR3 is 14 residues long. CDR3 protein: CASSLGTGEEKLFF. Written as DNA, the CDR3 is TGTGCCAGCAGTTTGGGGACAGGGGAAGAAAAACTGTTTTTT.